The rows below give T cell receptor beta chains drawn from one sample of a study of T cells in Graves' hyperthyroidism and ophthalmopathy. TCRdb called the multiplex PCR reads again in MiXCR, with one record for every CDR3 protein. The sample shows approximately 350,000 distinct CDR3 sequences, 15% of them seen only once. Sequences were obtained from blood. Source of these receptors: a woman aged 60-75 years with Graves' ophthalmopathy. Each CDR3 is given with its conserved first and last residue. A D gene is named only where the DNA matches it firmly. Size is omitted from some rows. Given values are once, few, many or a class for expanded clones.

TRBD2	TRBV14	TRBJ2-7	few	CASSQDRLAGTYGQYF	TGTGCCAGCAGCCAAGATCGGCTAGCGGGAACCTACGGGCAGTACTTC
TRBD1	TRBV5-1	TRBJ2-6	many	CASSKTGAGANVLTF	TGCGCCAGCAGCAAGACAGGGGCTGGGGCCAACGTCCTGACTTTC
NA	TRBV6-6	TRBJ2-7	few	CASSYSWGPTYEQYF	TGTGCCAGCAGTTACTCATGGGGGCCGACCTACGAGCAGTACTTC
NA	TRBV28	TRBJ1-1	many	CASSTTGTQNTEAFF	TGTGCCAGCAGTACTACCGGGACACAGAACACTGAAGCTTTCTTT
TRBD2	TRBV20-1	TRBJ2-5	many	CSASGAGLAGGPETQYF	TGCAGTGCTAGTGGAGCGGGACTAGCGGGAGGGCCAGAGACCCAGTACTTC
TRBD1	TRBV12-3/TRBV12-4	TRBJ2-1	many	CASSPGQGEQFF	TGTGCCAGCAGTCCGGGACAGGGCGAGCAGTTCTTC
TRBD2	TRBV11-2	TRBJ2-1	many	CASSQGGLAVANEQFF	TGTGCCAGCAGCCAGGGGGGACTAGCGGTTGCAAATGAGCAGTTCTTC
TRBD2	TRBV11-2	TRBJ2-7	many	CASSLGALAGVYF	TGTGCCAGCAGCTTAGGAGCACTAGCGGGAGTGTACTTC
TRBD2	TRBV10-3	TRBJ2-5	many	CAISESTAGGETQYF	TGTGCCATCAGTGAGTCGACGGCGGGAGGGGAGACCCAGTACTTC
NA	TRBV5-1	TRBJ2-5	few	CASSLLIRGAGETQYF	TGCGCCAGCAGCCTACTAATAAGGGGAGCAGGAGAGACCCAGTACTTC
NA	TRBV10-3	TRBJ2-3	NA	CAISAGRESPAADTQYF	TGTGCCATCAGTGCAGGGCGGGAATCTCCCGCGGCAGATACGCAGTATTTT
NA	TRBV7-2	TRBJ2-3	once	CASSLVIDTQYF	TGTGCCAGCAGCTTAGTTATAGATACGCAGTATTTT
NA	TRBV19	TRBJ2-6	many	CASSSGTGNFLTF	TGTGCCAGTAGTTCTGGGACGGGAAACTTCCTGACTTTC
NA	TRBV20-1	TRBJ2-3	many	CSASSVDHTDTQYF	TGCAGTGCTAGTTCCGTGGATCACACAGATACGCAGTATTTT
TRBD1	TRBV2	TRBJ2-6	NA	CASSRYRDRETWRSGANVLTF	TGTGCCAGCAGTAGGTATCGGGACAGGGAGACGTGGAGATCTGGGGCCAACGTCCTGACTTTC
NA	TRBV6-1	TRBJ2-2	once	CASSEGRPPGELFF	TGTGCCAGCAGTGAGGGCCGTCCTCCCGGGGAGCTGTTTTTT
NA	TRBV5-1	TRBJ2-3	few	CASSEQSTGTQYF	TGCGCCAGCAGTGAACAGAGCACAGGTACGCAGTATTTT
NA	TRBV2	TRBJ1-1	few	CASMGPQAFF	TGTGCCAGCATGGGGCCCCAAGCTTTCTTT
TRBD2	TRBV12-3/TRBV12-4	TRBJ2-4	many	CASSSLGGGKNIQYF	TGTGCCAGCAGCTCCCTCGGGGGAGGGAAAAACATTCAGTACTTC